The 5 T cell receptor beta chains reported below all come from one sample, sequenced in a study of blood T cell repertoires in COVID-19. Some clones are missing from TCRdb's copy, which holds only in-frame ones; the method was immunoSEQ multiplex PCR. Of about 50,000 clones detected, around 87% appear once; the ten largest clones hold approximately 2.1%. Sequencing was done on a sample of peripheral blood. The source of these receptors is a woman older than 75 with COVID-19, enrolled during active disease.

This chain joins TRBV19 and TRBJ2-7; the match to TRBD1 covers 8 bases. V was pared by 5 bases and J by 3 bases, with 9 bases of the junction left unmatched. This CDR3 is built from 15 residues. Per germline, CDR1 LNHDA and CDR2 SQIVND (reference sequence). The DNA for the CDR3 is TGTGCCAGTAGTCCCACAGGGGGATCACTCTACGAGCAGTACTTC. This gives the protein CASSPTGGSLYEQYF.

V and J are TRBV5-1 and TRBJ1-1; perhaps TRBD1 as D (5 bases). The germline V gene has CDR1 SGHRS and CDR2 YFSETQ. The V gene lost 0 bases and the J gene lost 0 bases, with 9 bases spanning the gap. The CDR3 covers 15 residues. In DNA form, the CDR3 reads TGCGCCAGCAGCTTGGTTCGGGACTTGAACACTGAAGCTTTCTTT. It translates to CASSLVRDLNTEAFF. The complete variable domain, with remaining parts taken from reference TRBV5-1 and TRBJ1-1, reads KAGVTQTPRYLIKTRGQQVTLSCSPISGHRSVSWYQQTPGQGLQFLFEYFSETQRNKGNFPGRFSGRQFSNSRSEMNVSTLELGDSALYLCASSLVRDLNTEAFFGQGTRLTVV.

This sequence joins TRBV3-1 (or the pseudogene TRBV3-2) and TRBJ1-1, with D uncertain. The length of the CDR3 is 13 residues. Germline V CDR1 and CDR2: LGHDT, YNNKEL (reference sequence). V was cut by 6 bases and J by 4 bases, with 12 bases left in between. CDR3 DNA sequence: TGTGCCAGCAGTCCGAGGGTGTCCACTGAAGCTTTCTTT. Its protein product is CASSPRVSTEAFF.

V and J are TRBV3-1 (or the pseudogene TRBV3-2) and TRBJ1-6; possible D gene TRBD1, 5 bases. This CDR3 is 15 amino acids long. V lost 4 bases to trimming and J lost 10 bases, with 17 bases between them. Per germline, CDR1 LGHDT and CDR2 YNNKEL (reference sequence). The DNA of the CDR3 is TGTGCCAGCAGCCCTAGTGGGGCAGGGCTGTCACCCCTCCACTTT. This encodes CASSPSGAGLSPLHF.

The rearrangement joins TRBV6-5 to TRBJ2-1; 9 nucleotides line up with TRBD1. Trimming removed 2 bases from V and 3 bases from J; junction bases left unmatched: 2. Germline CDR1 is MNHEY and CDR2 is SVGAGI. The CDR3 consists of 15 residues. CDR3 sequence reads: CASSYRDRDYNEQFF. The CDR3 nucleotides are TGTGCCAGCAGTTACCGGGACAGGGACTACAATGAGCAGTTCTTC.